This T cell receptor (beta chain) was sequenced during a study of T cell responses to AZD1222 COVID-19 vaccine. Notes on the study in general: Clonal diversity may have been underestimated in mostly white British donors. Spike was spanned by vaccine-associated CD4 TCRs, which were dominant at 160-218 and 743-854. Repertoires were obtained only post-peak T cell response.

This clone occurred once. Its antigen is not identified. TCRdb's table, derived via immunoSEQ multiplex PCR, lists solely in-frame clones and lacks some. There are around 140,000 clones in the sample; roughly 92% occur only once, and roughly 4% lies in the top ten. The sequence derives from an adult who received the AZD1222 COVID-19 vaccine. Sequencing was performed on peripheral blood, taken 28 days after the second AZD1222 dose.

The CDR3 coding sequence is TGTGCCAGCAGTGGGGTCTTGGGCGAGGAAGAGACCCAGTACTTC. This codes for CASSGVLGEEETQYF. This chain links TRBV2 with TRBJ2-5; no clear D. Germline V gene sequence: CDR1 SNHLY, CDR2 FYNNEI. The V gene lost 4 bases and the J gene lost 3 bases, with 15 bases spanning the gap. The CDR3 runs 15 residues.